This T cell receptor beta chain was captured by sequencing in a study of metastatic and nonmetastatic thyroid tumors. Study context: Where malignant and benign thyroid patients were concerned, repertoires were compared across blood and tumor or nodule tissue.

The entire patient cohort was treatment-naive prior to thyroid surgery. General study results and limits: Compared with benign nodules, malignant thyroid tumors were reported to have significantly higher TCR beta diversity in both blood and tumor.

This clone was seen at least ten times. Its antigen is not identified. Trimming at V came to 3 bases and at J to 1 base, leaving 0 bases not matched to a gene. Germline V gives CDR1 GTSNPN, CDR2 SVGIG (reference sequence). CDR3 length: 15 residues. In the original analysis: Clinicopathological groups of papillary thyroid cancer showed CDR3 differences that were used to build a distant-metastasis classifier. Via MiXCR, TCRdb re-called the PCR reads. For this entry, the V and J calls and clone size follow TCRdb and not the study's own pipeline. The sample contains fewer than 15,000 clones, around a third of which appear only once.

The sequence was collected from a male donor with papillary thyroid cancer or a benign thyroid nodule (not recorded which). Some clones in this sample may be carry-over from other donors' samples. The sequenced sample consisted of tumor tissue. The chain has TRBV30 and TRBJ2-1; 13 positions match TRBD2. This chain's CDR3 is CAWRLAGGSYNEQFF. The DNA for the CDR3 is TGTGCCTGGAGACTAGCGGGGGGGTCCTACAATGAGCAGTTCTTC.